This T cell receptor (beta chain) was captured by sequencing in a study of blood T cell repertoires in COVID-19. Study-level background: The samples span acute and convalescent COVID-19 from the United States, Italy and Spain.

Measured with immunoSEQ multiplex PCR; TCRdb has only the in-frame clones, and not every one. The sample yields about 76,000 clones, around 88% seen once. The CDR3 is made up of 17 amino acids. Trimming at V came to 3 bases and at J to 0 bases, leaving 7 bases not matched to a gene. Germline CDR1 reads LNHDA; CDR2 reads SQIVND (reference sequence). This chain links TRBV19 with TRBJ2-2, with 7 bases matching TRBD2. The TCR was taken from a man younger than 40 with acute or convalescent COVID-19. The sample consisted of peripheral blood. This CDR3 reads CASSMGRGWTNTGELFF. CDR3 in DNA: TGTGCCAGTAGTATGGGGAGGGGCTGGACGAACACCGGGGAGCTGTTTTTT.